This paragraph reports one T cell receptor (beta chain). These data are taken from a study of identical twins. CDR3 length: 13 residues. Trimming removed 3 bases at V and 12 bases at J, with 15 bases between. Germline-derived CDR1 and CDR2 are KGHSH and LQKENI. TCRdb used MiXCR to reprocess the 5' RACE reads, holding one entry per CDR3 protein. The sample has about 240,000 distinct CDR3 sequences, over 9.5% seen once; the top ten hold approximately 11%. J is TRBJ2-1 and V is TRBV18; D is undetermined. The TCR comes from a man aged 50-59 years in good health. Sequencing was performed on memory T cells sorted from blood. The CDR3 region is CASSPPSIRLQFF. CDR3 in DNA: TGTGCCAGCTCACCCCCCTCGATAAGGCTGCAGTTCTTC. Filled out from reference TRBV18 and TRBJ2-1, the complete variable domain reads NAGVMQNPRHLVRRRGQEARLRCSPMKGHSHVYWYRQLPEEGLKFMVYLQKENIIDESGMPKERFSAEFPKEGPSILRIQQVVRGDSAAYFCASSPPSIRLQFFGPGTRLTVL.